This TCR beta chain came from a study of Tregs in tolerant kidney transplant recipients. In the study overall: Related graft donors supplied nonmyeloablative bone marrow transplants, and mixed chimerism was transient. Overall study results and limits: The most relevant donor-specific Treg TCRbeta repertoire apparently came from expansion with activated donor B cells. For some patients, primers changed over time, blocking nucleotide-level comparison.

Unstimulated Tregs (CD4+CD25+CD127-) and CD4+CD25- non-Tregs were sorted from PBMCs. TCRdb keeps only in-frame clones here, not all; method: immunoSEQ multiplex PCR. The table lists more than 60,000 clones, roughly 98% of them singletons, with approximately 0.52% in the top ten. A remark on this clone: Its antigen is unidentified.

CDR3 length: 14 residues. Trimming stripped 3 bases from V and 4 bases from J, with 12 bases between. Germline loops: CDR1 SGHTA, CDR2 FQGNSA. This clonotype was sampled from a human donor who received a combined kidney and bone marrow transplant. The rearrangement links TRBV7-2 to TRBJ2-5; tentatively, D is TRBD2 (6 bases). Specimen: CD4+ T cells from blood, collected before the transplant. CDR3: CASSFRRGSETQYF. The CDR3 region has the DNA TGTGCCAGCAGCTTCCGGCGGGGTTCAGAGACCCAGTACTTC.